This TCR beta chain is from a study of T cell responses to AZD1222 COVID-19 vaccine. Across the study: Pooling covered second doses at about 4 or about 12 weeks.

Sequencing was performed with immunoSEQ multiplex PCR; in TCRdb, only in-frame clones are kept and a portion is missing. The sample consists of some 140,000 clones, roughly 94% of them appearing once. Note on this clone: Its antigen remains unidentified.

The CDR3 length is 13 residues. Germline CDR1 is MRHNA and CDR2 is SNTAGT. The V end lost 9 bases, the J end lost 3 bases, and 12 bases lay between the germline ends. Notes on the study in general: Donors were largely white British and mainly female; clonal diversity was possibly underestimated.

The TCR sequence derives from an adult in good health. The sample in question was peripheral blood, obtained on day 0 of AZD1222 vaccination. The chain carries TRBV6-4 and TRBJ1-5; no definite D call. The CDR3 DNA sequence: TGTGCCAGTGCGACAAGTTCCAATCAGCCCCAGCATTTT. It encodes CASATSSNQPQHF.